Below, 5 T cell receptor beta chains from the same sample are listed, as sequenced in a study of PD-1 blockade in classical Hodgkin lymphoma. This table comes from immunoSEQ multiplex PCR, and its TCRdb copy is limited to in-frame clones, with some not included. The data hold 100,000 or so clones, with approximately 90% observed a single time. Time point noted: cycle 4 day 1 (C4D1), after around six weeks of nivolumab. There was relapse after autologous stem cell transplantation in every patient, and there was variation in brentuximab vedotin exposure. Sequencing was performed on peripheral blood mononuclear cells (PBMCs), taken before the fourth cycle of nivolumab. The receptor set was obtained from a human donor with classical Hodgkin lymphoma.

This clone occurred once. The rearrangement links TRBV6-5 to TRBJ2-7; tentative D call: TRBD1 (6 bases). CDR3 length: 12 amino acids. The V and J ends lost 4 bases and 3 bases respectively, with 7 bases between them. The germline V gene encodes CDR1 MNHEY and CDR2 SVGAGI. CDR3 DNA: TGTGCCAGCAGTTTACAGGGCTACGAGCAGTACTTC. Its protein product is CASSLQGYEQYF.

About this clone itself: A read error may account for a junction end that differs from germline. The chain employs TRBV5-6 and TRBJ2-1; 9 nucleotides align to TRBD1. CDR3 length equals 16 residues. CDR1 is SGHDT, CDR2 YYEEEE, per germline. CDR3 loop: CASSWTGTGIDNEQLF. As DNA, the CDR3 is TGTGCCAGCAGCTGGACAGGGACAGGGATTGACAATGAGCAGCTCTTC.

This clone was picked up a small number of times. V gene TRBV2 combines with J gene TRBJ2-4, with D perhaps TRBD1 or TRBD2 (5 bases each). From germline, CDR1 is SNHLY and CDR2 FYNNEI. This CDR3 is built from 15 residues. V was pared by 1 base and J by 0 bases, with 7 bases between. For the CDR3, the DNA is TGTGCCAGCAGTGAAGATGGGACAGCCAAAAACATTCAGTACTTC. Protein: CASSEDGTAKNIQYF.

The chain links TRBV19 to TRBJ2-5; 9 positions agree with TRBD1. The CDR3 sequence is 16 residues long. V shed 5 bases and J 4 bases; nucleotides not matched to a gene: 11. Germline CDR1 and CDR2: LNHDA and SQIVND (reference sequence). The CDR3 DNA reads TGTGCCAGTAGTCCCAGGACAGGGGAGGTTCGAGAGACCCAGTACTTC. Translated: CASSPRTGEVRETQYF.

J is TRBJ1-2 and V is TRBV29-1, with 7 nucleotides matching TRBD1. Losses at the gene ends were 7 bases for V and 3 bases for J; bases not matched to a gene: 8. Germline loops: CDR1 SQVTM, CDR2 ANQGSEA. CDR3 length equals 13 residues. The CDR3 coding sequence is TGCAGCGCCACTACCGGGACAGACTATGGCTACACCTTC. Encoded protein: CSATTGTDYGYTF.